Below, 6 T cell receptor beta chains from the same sample are listed, as sequenced in a study of blood T cell repertoires in COVID-19. The data were produced by immunoSEQ multiplex PCR, yet TCRdb's version contains in-frame clones alone and is incomplete. The sample carries approximately 210,000 clones, approximately 80% recorded once. Sequenced material: PBMCs or T cells enriched from blood (not recorded which). Receptors originate from a woman aged 55-75 years who had recovered from COVID-19.

V gene TRBV12-3 or TRBV12-4 combines with J gene TRBJ1-3, with D uncertain. This CDR3 spans 12 amino acids. Trimming removed 4 bases from V and 2 bases from J, with 3 bases in between. The CDR3 loop reads CASSSAGNTIYF. The DNA for the CDR3 is TGTGCCAGCAGTTCGGCTGGAAACACCATATATTTT.

This chain connects TRBV6-5 to TRBJ1-4; no clear D. Per the germline V gene, CDR1 is MNHEY and CDR2 is SVGAGI. V was pared by 7 bases and J by 6 bases, with 18 bases between. The CDR3 spans 15 residues. The CDR3 region is CASTPSRAGDEKLFF. DNA of the CDR3: TGTGCCAGCACACCGAGCCGGGCGGGCGATGAAAAACTGTTTTTT.

The genes are TRBV4-3 and TRBJ1-4; D is undetermined. This CDR3 contains 13 residues. Germline V gene sequence: CDR1 LGHNA, CDR2 YSLEER. V shed 0 bases and J shed 7 bases, with 6 bases lying between them. CDR3 DNA: TGCGCCAGCAGCCAAGATTGGGCTGAAAAACTGTTTTTT. It specifies CASSQDWAEKLFF.

In its sample, this clone was seen once. This chain joins TRBV6-4 and TRBJ2-7; 7 nucleotides match TRBD1. CDR3 size: 16 residues. The J segment lost 0 bases and the V segment lost 6 bases, leaving 11 bases of the junction unmatched. Germline values: CDR1 MRHNA, CDR2 SNTAGT. CDR3 coding DNA: TGTGCCAGCAGCCCCACCGGGACAGACCTCTCCTACGAGCAGTACTTC. The encoded protein is CASSPTGTDLSYEQYF.

This chain joins TRBV19 and TRBJ2-1, with no clear D. Trimming stripped 6 bases from V and 0 bases from J, with 9 bases between. CDR3 length: 14 residues. Germline CDR1 and CDR2: LNHDA and SQIVND (reference sequence). This CDR3 reads CASSIQASYNEQFF. CDR3 coding DNA: TGTGCCAGTAGCATTCAGGCCTCCTACAATGAGCAGTTCTTC.

V usage is TRBV11-3 and J usage is TRBJ2-2, with D perhaps matching TRBD2 (6 bases). The CDR3 length is 15 residues. Looked up from germline, CDR1 is SGHNT and CDR2 is YENEEA. V lost 5 bases, J lost 1 base, and 11 bases lay in between. CDR3 sequence reads: CASSRTTLNTGELFF. For the CDR3, the DNA is TGTGCCAGCAGCAGGACTACTCTGAACACCGGGGAGCTGTTTTTT.